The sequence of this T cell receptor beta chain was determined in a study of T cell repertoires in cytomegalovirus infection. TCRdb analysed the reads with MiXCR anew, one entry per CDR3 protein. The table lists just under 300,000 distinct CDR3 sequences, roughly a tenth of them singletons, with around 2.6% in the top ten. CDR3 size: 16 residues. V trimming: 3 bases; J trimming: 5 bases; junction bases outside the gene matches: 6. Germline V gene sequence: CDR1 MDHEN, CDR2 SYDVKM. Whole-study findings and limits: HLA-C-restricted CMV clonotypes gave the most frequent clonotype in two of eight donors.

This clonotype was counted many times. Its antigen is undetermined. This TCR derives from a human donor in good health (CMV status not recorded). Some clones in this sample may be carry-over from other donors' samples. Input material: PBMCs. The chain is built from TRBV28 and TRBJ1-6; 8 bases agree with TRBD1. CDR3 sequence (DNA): TGTGCCAGCAGTTTTACACCGGGACAGGATAATTCACCCCTCCACTTT. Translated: CASSFTPGQDNSPLHF.